This T cell receptor (beta chain) was observed in a study of PD-1 blockade in classical Hodgkin lymphoma (dated by TCRdb to the early 2020s). Broadly, across the study: Nivolumab dosing was 3 mg/kg intravenously every 2 weeks, continuing until either disease progression or unacceptable toxicity. A peripheral blood immune signature of response to PD-1 blockade in classical Hodgkin lymphoma was defined using TCR beta sequencing and CyTOF.

The Qiagen DNeasy kit was used to extract genomic DNA both from unsorted PBMCs and from the negatively selected CD4+ and CD8+ fractions. TCR beta CDR3 regions were amplified by immunoSEQ multiplex PCR using primers annealing to V and J segments. A synthetic immune receptor repertoire was used to minimize amplification bias, and remaining bias was computationally removed after sequencing. As for the original processing: Custom Python scripts were used to quantify repertoire diversity as the Shannon entropy index. Unsorted, CD4+ and CD8+ repertoires were analyzed separately, except in combined analyses where CD4+ and CD8+ sequences were merged in silico. Clonal expansion was defined as at least a 2-fold frequency increase after treatment relative to C1D1, with a pseudocount of 0.5 for undetected baseline clones. Clones with 0 or 1 copy at C1D1 were classified as singleton clones, and clones with 2 or more copies were classified as non-singleton clones. Clones expanded in unsorted samples were annotated as CD4+, CD8+ or unknown by matching protein sequences in sorted samples from the same patient. Wilcoxon tests on paired samples were used to test diversity changes from C1D1 to C4D1. TCRdb holds this immuneACCESS table with in-frame rearrangements only. Some clones are missing; in checked studies, unresolved V genes explain under half, and the rest has no known cause. From that table come the V and J calls and clone size; the DNA was used to work out D and trimming. Counted in this sample were 55,000 to 60,000 clones; roughly 90% of them appeared once. The ten most abundant clones make up about 10% of the sample.

The CDR3, from cysteine to phenylalanine, totals 16 residues. The entry retains the CDR3 DNA only, 48 bases that are in frame from base 1. V sheds 6 bases and J sheds 1 base, leaving 16 bases between their ends. Based on the germline V gene (reference sequence), the CDR1 and CDR2 sequences are MNHEY and SMNVEV. The time point label, as the study defines it: cycle 2 day 1 (C2D1) of nivolumab. Every trial patient had relapsed after autologous stem cell transplantation, and cohorts A, B and C differed in prior brentuximab vedotin exposure. The trial cohort was composed of about 58 patients with relapsed/refractory classical Hodgkin lymphoma, for whom complete response, partial response or progressive disease was recorded as best overall response. Trial patients were treated with single-agent nivolumab in the multi-cohort phase II CheckMate 205 trial. An independent review committee assessed best overall response by applying the 2007 International Working Group response criteria. Trial PBMCs were obtained immediately prior to nivolumab initiation (C1D1) and on therapy at cycle 2 day 1 and cycle 4 day 1. Peripheral blood was collected in 8 mL Vacutainer Cell Preparation Tubes, from which PBMCs were isolated by centrifugation and then cryopreserved.

There are a few counts of this clone. Which antigen it targets is not known. Base qualities are not at hand, and no much larger clone is one base apart. The paper as a whole reports these results and caveats: CD4+ but not CD8+ TCR diversity rose significantly by C4D1 (p=0.0027 vs p=0.16), most apparent in complete responders (p=0.02). Newly diagnosed patients were reported to have lower baseline TCR diversity than healthy donors, and relapsed/refractory patients were reported to have lower baseline TCR diversity still. Trial patients achieving complete response had baseline diversity similar to newly diagnosed patients, whereas partial responders and progressors had significantly lower diversity. Lower diversity was seen in patients whose nivolumab began less than 1 year after ASCT, and these patients were left out of later analyses so that immune reconstitution would not confound the results. The study was restricted to a single clinical trial cohort, and the causes of repertoire differences, possibly disease activity or prior therapy, were left undefined.

The clonotype comes from a human donor with classical Hodgkin lymphoma. The receptor chain draws on TRBV27 and TRBJ1-5; TRBD1 is perhaps the D gene, given 5 matching bases. Sequences were derived from peripheral blood mononuclear cells (PBMCs), sampled before the second cycle of nivolumab. The CDR3 sequence is CASSPMTAGSNQPQHF. The nucleotide sequence reads as follows: TGTGCCAGCAGCCCCATGACTGCAGGGAGCAATCAGCCCCAGCATTTT.